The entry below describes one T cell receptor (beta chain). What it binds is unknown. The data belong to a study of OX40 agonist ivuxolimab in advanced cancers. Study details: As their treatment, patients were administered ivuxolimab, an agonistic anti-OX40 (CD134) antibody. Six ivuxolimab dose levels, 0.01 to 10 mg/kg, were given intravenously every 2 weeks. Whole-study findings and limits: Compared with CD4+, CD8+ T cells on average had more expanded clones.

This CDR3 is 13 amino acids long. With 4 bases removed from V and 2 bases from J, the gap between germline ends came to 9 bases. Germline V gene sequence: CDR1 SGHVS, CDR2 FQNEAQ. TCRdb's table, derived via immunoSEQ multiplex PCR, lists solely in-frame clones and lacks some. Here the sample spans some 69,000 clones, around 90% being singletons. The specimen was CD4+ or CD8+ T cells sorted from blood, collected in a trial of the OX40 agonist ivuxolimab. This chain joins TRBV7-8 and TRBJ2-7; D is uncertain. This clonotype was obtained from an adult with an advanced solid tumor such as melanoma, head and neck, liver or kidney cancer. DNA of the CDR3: TGTGCCAGCAGCTCCTCCTGGACCTACGAGCAGTACTTC. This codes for CASSSSWTYEQYF.